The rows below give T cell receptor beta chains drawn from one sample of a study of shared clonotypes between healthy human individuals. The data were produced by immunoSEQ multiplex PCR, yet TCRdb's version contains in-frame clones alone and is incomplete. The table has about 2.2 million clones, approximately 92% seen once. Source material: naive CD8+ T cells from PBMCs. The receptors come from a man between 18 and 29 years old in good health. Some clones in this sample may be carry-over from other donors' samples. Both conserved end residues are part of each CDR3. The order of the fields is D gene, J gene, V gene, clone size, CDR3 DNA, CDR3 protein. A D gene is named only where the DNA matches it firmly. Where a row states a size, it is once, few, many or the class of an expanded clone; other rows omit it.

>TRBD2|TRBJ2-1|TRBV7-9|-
TGTGCCAGCAGCCAACAACCGGACGTAGCGGGAGGGCCGCGTGAGCAGTTCTTC
CASSQQPDVAGGPREQFF
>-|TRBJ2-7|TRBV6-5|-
TGTGCCAGCAGTTACGACGCTGGGGAGGGGGGCTACGAGCAGTACTTC
CASSYDAGEGGYEQYF
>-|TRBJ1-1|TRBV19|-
TGTGCCAGTAGTGTTAGGGGCTACAGGGCTGAAGCTTTCTTT
CASSVRGYRAEAFF
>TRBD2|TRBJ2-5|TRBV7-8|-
TGTGCCACAAGGGAGGGAGAGACCCAGTACTTC
CATREGETQYF
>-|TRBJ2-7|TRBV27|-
TGTGCCAGCAGTTGGCTAGGCTCCTACGAGCAGTACTTC
CASSWLGSYEQYF
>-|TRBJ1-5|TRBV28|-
TGTGCCAGCACCCCCTCGAGGACAGCAAGCAATCAGCCCCAGCATTTT
CASTPSRTASNQPQHF
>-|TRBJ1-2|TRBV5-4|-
TGTGCCAGCAGCTTGTTGCCCGCCGCGGGGTATGGCTACACCTTC
CASSLLPAAGYGYTF
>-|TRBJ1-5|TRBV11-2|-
TGTGCCAGCAGCTTGGGCAGGTTTAATCAGCCCCAGCATTTT
CASSLGRFNQPQHF
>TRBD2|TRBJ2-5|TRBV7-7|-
TGTGCCAGCAGCTTAGAGCGCGGGAGGGGAGAGACCCAGTACTTC
CASSLERGRGETQYF
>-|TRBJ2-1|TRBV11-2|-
TGTGCCAGCAGCTTAGGACACAATGAGCAGTTCTTC
CASSLGHNEQFF
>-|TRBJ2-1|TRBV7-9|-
TGTGCCAGCAGCTTAGGAGGGCTGCCGGATGAGCAGTTCTTC
CASSLGGLPDEQFF
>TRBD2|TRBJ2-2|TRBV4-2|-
TGTGCCAGCAGCCAAAATCTCCGCTCTGGGACTAACTTCGGGGAGCTGTTTTTT
CASSQNLRSGTNFGELFF
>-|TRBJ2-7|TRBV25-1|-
TGTGCCAGCAGCGCACGGGGGATCTACGAGCAGTACTTC
CASSARGIYEQYF
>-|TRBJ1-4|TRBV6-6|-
TGTGCCAGCAGATTTTCAGTAGACCCCTGGGATGAAAAACTGTTTTTT
CASRFSVDPWDEKLFF
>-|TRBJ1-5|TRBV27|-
TGTGCCAGCAGTCCGACGGGACCGGGCAATCAGCCCCAGCATTTT
CASSPTGPGNQPQHF
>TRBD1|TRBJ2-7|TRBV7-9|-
TGTGCCAGCAGTCCTCGACAGGGGATAAGCTCCTACGAGCAGTACTTC
CASSPRQGISSYEQYF
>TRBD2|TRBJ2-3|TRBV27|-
TGTGCCAGCAGTCTCAGACTAGCATGGGATACGCAGTATTTT
CASSLRLAWDTQYF
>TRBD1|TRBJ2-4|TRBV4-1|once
TGCGCCAGCAGGGGACAGGGGTGGATTCAGTACTTC
CASRGQGWIQYF
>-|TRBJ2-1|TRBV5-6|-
TGTGCCAGCCGGATAAGCAGCTACAATGAGCAGTTCTTC
CASRISSYNEQFF
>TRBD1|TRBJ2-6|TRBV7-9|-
TGTGCCAGCAGCATCCGCCCGGGACAGGGAGTCTCTGGGGCCAACGTCCTGACTTTC
CASSIRPGQGVSGANVLTF
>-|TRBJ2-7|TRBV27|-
TGTGCCAGCAGGGGTCTGTTTAGGTACGAGCAGTACTTC
CASRGLFRYEQYF
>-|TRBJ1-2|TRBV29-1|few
TGCAGCGTGGTCGGCTACACCTTC
CSVVGYTF
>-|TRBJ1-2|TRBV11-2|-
TGTGCCAGCAGCTTAGTCCCGACAGGCGGCGGCTATGGCTACACCTTC
CASSLVPTGGGYGYTF
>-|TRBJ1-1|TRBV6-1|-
TGTGCCAGCCGAGGCTCGGGGATCACTGAAGCTTTCTTT
CASRGSGITEAFF
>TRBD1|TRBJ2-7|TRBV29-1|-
TGCAGCGGTCGGACAGGCGGCGAGCAGTACTTC
CSGRTGGEQYF
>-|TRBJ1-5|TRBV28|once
TGTGCCAGCAGTTCTAAGGGGTATCAGCCCCAGCATTTT
CASSSKGYQPQHF
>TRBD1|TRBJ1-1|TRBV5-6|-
TGTGCCAGCTATCCGACAGGGGGGTCTGAAGCTTTCTTT
CASYPTGGSEAFF
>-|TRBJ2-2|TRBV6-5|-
TGTGCCAGCAGTCCGAACACCGGGGAGCTGTTTTTT
CASSPNTGELFF